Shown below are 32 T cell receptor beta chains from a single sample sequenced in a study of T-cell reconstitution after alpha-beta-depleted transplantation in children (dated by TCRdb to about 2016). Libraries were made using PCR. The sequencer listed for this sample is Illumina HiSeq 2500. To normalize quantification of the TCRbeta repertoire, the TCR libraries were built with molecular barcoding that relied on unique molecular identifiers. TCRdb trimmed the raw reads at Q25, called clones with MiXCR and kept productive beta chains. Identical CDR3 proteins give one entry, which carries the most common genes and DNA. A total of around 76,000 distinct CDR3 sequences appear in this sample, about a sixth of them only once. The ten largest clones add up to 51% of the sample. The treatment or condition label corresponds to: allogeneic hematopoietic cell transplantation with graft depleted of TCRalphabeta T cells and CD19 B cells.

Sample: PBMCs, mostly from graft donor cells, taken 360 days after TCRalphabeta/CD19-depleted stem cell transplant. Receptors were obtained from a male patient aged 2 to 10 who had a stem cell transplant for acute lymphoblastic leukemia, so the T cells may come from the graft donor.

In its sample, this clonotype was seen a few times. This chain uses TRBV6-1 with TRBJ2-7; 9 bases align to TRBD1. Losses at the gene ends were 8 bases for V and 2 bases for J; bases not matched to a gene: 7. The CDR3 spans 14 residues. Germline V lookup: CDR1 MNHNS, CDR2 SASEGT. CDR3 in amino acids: CASRSGTGTYEQYF. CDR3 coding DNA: TGTGCCAGCCGATCCGGGACAGGGACCTACGAGCAGTACTTC.

This chain's CDR3 is CASSYHWKEASVHEQYF. In DNA form, the CDR3 reads TGCGCCAGCAGCTACCATTGGAAGGAGGCTAGCGTCCACGAGCAGTACTTC. The chain joins TRBV5-1 to TRBJ2-7, with D possibly being TRBD2 (6 bases). V was pared by 3 bases and J by 5 bases, with 24 bases between. Germline loops: CDR1 SGHRS, CDR2 YFSETQ. The CDR3 runs to 17 residues.

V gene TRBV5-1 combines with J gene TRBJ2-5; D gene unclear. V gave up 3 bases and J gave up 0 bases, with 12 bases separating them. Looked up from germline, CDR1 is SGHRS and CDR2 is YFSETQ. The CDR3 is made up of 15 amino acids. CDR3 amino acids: CASSSRISYQETQYF. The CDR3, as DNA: TGCGCCAGCAGCTCGCGGATCTCGTACCAAGAGACCCAGTACTTC.

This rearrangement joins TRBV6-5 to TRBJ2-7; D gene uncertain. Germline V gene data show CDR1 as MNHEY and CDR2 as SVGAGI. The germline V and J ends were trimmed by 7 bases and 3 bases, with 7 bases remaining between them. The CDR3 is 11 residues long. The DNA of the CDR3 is TGTGCCAGCAAGTCGGGCTACGAGCAGTACTTC. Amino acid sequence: CASKSGYEQYF.

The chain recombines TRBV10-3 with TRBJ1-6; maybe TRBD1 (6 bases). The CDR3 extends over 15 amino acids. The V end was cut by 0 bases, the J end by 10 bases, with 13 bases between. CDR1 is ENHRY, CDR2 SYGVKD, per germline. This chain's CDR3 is CAISESGAVESPLHF. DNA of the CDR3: TGTGCCATCAGTGAGTCGGGGGCAGTTGAATCACCCCTCCACTTT.

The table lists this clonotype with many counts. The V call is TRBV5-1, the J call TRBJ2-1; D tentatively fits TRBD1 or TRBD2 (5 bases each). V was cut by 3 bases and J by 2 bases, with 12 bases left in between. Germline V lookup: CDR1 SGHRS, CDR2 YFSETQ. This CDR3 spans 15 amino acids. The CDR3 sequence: CASSWGRATYNEQFF. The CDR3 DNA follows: TGCGCCAGCAGCTGGGGACGGGCAACCTACAATGAGCAGTTCTTC.

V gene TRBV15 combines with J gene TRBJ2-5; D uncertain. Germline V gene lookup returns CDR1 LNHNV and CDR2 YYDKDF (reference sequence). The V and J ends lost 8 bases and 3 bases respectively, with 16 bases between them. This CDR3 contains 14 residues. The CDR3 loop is CATYQDRNEETQYF. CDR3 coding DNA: TGTGCCACCTACCAAGACCGGAATGAAGAGACCCAGTACTTC.

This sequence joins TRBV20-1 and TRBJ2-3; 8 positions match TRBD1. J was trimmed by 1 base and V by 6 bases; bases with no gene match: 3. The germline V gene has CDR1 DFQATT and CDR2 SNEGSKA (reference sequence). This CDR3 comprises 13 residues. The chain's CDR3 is CSASGGGTDTQYF. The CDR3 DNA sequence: TGCAGTGCGTCAGGGGGCGGCACAGATACGCAGTATTTT.

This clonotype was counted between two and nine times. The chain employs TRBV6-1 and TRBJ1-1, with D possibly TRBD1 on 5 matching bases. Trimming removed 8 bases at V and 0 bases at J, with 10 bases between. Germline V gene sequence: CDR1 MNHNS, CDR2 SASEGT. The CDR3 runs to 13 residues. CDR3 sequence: CASGRQLNTEAFF. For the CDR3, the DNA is TGTGCCAGCGGACGACAGCTGAACACTGAAGCTTTCTTT.

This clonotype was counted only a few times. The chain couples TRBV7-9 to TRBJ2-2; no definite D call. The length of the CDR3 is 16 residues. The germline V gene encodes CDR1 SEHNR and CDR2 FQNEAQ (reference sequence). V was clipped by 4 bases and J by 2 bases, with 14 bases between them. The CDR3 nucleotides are TGTGCCAGCAGCTCCCTAGTAGGGCCTAACACCGGGGAGCTGTTTTTT. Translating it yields CASSSLVGPNTGELFF.

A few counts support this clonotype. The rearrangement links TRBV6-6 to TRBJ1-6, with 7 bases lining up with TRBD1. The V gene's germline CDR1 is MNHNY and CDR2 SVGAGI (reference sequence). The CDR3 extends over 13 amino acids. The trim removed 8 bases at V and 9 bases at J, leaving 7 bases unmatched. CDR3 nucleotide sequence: TGTGCCAGCGGTGACAGGGAGTCTTCACCCCTCCACTTT. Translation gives CASGDRESSPLHF.

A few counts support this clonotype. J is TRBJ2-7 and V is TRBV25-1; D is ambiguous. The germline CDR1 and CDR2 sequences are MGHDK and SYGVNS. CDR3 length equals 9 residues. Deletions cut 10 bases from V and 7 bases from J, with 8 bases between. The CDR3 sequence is CANIREQYF. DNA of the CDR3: TGTGCCAACATCAGAGAGCAGTACTTC.

CDR3 nucleotide sequence: TGTGCCAGCAGCTTAGAACATTACGCGGGGGAGCTGTTTTTT. It specifies CASSLEHYAGELFF. The chain combines TRBV7-2 with TRBJ2-2; D not resolved. Germline CDR1 reads SGHTA; CDR2 reads FQGNSA. CDR3 length: 14 amino acids. Trimming removed 1 base from V and 8 bases from J, with 11 bases in between.

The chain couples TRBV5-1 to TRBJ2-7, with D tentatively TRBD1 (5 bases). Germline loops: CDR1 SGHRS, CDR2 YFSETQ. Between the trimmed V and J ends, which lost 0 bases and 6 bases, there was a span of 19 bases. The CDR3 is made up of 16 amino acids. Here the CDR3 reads CASSLDLRGPGSEQYF. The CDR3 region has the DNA TGCGCCAGCAGCTTGGACTTAAGGGGCCCTGGTAGCGAGCAGTACTTC.

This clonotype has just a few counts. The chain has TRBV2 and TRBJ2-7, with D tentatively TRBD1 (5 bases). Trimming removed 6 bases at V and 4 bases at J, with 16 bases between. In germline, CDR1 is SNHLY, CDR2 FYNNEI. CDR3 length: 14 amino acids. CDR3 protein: CASSRKGNGYEQYF. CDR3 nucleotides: TGTGCCAGCAGCCGAAAGGGGAATGGGTACGAGCAGTACTTC.

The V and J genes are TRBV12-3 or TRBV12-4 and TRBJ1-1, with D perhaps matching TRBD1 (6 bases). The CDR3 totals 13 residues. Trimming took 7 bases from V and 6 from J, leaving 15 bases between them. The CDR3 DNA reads TGTGCCAGCAACCGGGGGCCAGGGGCTGAAGCTTTCTTT. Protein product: CASNRGPGAEAFF.

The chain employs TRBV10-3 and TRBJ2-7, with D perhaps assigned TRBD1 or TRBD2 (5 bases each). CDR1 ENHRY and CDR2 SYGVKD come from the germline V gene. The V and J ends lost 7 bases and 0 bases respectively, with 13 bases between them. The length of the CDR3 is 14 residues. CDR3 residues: CAINRDGSSYEQYF. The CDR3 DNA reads TGTGCCATCAATCGGGACGGAAGCTCCTACGAGCAGTACTTC.

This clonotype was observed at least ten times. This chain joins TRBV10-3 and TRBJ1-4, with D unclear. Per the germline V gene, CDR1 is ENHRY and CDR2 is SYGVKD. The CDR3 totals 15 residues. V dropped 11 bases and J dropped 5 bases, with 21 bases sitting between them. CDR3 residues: CASSALDDRNEKLFF. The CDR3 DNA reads TGTGCCTCATCGGCCCTTGACGACCGAAATGAAAAACTGTTTTTT.

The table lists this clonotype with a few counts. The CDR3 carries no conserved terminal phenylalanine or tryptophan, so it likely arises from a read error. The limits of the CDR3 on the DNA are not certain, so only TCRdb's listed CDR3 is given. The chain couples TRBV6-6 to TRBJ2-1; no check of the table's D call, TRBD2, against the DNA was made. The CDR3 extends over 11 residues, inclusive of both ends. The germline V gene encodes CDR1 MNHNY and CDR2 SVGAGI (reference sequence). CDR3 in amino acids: CASSRDSGWFL.

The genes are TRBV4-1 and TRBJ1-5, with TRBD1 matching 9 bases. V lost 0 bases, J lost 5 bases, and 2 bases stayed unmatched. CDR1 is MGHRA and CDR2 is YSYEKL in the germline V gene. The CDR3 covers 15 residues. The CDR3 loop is CASSQDGQGHQPQHF. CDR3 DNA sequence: TGCGCCAGCAGCCAAGACGGACAGGGGCATCAGCCCCAGCATTTT.

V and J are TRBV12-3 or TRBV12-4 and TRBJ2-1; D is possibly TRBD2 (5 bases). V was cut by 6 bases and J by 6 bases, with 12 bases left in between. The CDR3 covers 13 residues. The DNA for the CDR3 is TGTGCCAGCAGGGGCGGGTCGCCCAATGAGCAGTTCTTC. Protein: CASRGGSPNEQFF.

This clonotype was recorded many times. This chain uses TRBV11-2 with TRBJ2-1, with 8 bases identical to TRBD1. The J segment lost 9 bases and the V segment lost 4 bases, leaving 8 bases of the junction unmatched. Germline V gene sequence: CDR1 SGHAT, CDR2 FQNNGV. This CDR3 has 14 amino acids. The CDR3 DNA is TGTGCCAGCAGCTCGGACAGGGCGAGTGGTGAGCAGTTCTTC. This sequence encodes CASSSDRASGEQFF.

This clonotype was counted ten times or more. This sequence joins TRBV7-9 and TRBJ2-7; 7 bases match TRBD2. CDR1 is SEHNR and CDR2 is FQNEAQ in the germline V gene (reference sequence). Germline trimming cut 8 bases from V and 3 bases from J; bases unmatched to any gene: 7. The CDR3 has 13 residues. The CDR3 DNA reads TGTGCCAGCCGTTATAGCGGGCGCTACGAGCAGTACTTC. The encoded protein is CASRYSGRYEQYF.

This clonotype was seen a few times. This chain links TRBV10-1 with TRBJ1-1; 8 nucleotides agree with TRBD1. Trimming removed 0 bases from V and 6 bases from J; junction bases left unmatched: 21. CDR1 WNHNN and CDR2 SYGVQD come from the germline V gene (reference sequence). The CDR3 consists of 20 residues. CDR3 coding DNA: TGCGCCAGCAGTGAGTCGAATAGATTCTGGACAGGGCGATCTTCTTCTGAAGCTTTCTTT. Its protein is CASSESNRFWTGRSSSEAFF.

CDR3 DNA sequence: TGTGCCAGCAGTTATAATACGGGGAATGAGCAGTTCTTC. Protein product: CASSYNTGNEQFF. The chain uses TRBV6-5 and TRBJ2-1, with D perhaps matching TRBD2 (5 bases). V shed 3 bases and J shed 7 bases, with 10 bases lying between them. This CDR3 has 13 amino acids. Looked up from germline, CDR1 is MNHEY and CDR2 is SVGAGI.

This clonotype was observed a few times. In nucleotides, the CDR3 is TGTGCCAGCAGGCGCCACTTAGGAAGGGATGAGCAGTTCTTC. Protein: CASRRHLGRDEQFF. The V call is TRBV5-6, the J call TRBJ2-1, with unresolved D. The CDR3 is 14 residues long. In germline, CDR1 is SGHDT, CDR2 YYEEEE. V gave up 5 bases and J gave up 8 bases, with 17 bases separating them.

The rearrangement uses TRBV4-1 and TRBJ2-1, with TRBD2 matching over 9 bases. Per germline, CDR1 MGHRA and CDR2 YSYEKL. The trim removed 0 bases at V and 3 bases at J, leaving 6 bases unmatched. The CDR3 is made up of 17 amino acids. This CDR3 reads CASSQEGGSGSYNEQFF. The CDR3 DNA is TGCGCCAGCAGCCAAGAGGGGGGTAGCGGGAGCTACAATGAGCAGTTCTTC.

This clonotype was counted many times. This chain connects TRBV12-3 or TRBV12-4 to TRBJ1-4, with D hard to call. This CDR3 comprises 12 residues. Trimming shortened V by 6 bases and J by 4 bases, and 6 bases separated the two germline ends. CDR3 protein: CASSWINEKLFF. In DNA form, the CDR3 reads TGTGCCAGCAGCTGGATTAATGAAAAACTGTTTTTT.

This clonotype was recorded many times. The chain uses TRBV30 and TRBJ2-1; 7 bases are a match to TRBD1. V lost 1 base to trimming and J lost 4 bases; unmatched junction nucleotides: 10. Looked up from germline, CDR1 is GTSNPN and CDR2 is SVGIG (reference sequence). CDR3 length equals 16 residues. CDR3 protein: CAWSAPTGALYNEQFF. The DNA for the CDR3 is TGTGCCTGGAGTGCCCCTACAGGGGCCTTATACAATGAGCAGTTCTTC.

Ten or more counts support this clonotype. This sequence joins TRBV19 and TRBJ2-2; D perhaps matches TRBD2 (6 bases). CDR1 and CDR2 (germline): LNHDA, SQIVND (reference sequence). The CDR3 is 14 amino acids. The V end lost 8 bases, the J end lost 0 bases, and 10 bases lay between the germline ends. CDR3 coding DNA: TGTGCCAGTTTCGGAGGGACGAACACCGGGGAGCTGTTTTTT. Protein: CASFGGTNTGELFF.

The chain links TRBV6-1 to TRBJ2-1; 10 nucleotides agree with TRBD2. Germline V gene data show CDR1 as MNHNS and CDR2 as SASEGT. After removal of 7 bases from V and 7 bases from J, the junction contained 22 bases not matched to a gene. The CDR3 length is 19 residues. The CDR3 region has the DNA TGTGCCAGCAAAAAGGGAGGGCTAGCGGGAGTATTCGGGGAGAATGAGCAGTTCTTC. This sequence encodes CASKKGGLAGVFGENEQFF.

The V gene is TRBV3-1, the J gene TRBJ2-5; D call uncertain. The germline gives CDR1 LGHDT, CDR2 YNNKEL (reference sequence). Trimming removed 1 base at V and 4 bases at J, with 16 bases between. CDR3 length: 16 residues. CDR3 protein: CASSQGRNSSLETQYF. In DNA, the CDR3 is TGTGCCAGCAGCCAAGGGCGTAACAGTTCACTAGAGACCCAGTACTTC.